This T cell receptor beta chain was observed in a study of graft-versus-host responses after intestinal transplantation. Overall study findings and caveats: Early declines in HvG clones that occurred post-transplant were associated with peak circulating GvH clone levels. In patients with graft-donor T cell macrochimerism, allograft graft-versus-host to host-versus-graft clonal ratios were high.

The CDR3 loop spans 15 amino acids. V shed 1 base and J shed 0 bases, with 10 bases lying between them. Germline V gene lookup returns CDR1 MGHRA and CDR2 YSYEKL. The authors combined around 200,000 CFSE-labeled responder cells with around 200,000 irradiated, violet-dye-labeled stimulator cells in plates. Post-reaction, proliferating CD3+CD4+ and CD3+CD8+ responders (CFSE-low) were sorted. Only in-frame clones appear in the TCRdb table, and some are missing; sequencing was by immunoSEQ multiplex PCR. The sample lists more than 10,000 clones; 25% to 40% were seen once. The clonotype originates from a human patient who was an organ donor for intestinal transplantation. This sample comprised alloreactive CD4+ T cells from a mixed lymphocyte reaction culture, obtained before transplantation. Subset reported: CFSE-low proliferating T cells sorted from roughly 6-day pre-transplant mixed lymphocyte reaction (GvH or HvG direction). This rearrangement joins TRBV4-1 to TRBJ2-7, with D tentatively TRBD1 (6 bases). The CDR3 DNA sequence: TGCGCCAGCAGCCAAGGCAGGACAGTCTCCTACGAGCAGTACTTC. It encodes CASSQGRTVSYEQYF.